This passage covers 10 T cell receptor beta chains from one sample sequenced in a study of cytomegalovirus exposure and HLA in healthy donors (dated by TCRdb to about 2017). The library came from the immunoSEQ multiplex PCR assay. For the multiplex PCR, a mixture combining 60 forward primers for TCR Vbeta segments and 13 reverse primers for TCR Jbeta segments was used. TCRdb took this table from immuneACCESS and kept in-frame rearrangements with V and J called. Such tables lack part of the clones; where checked against another copy, unresolved V genes explain under half of the gap, and the rest is unexplained. In all, the sample holds 80,000 to 95,000 clones, and around 79% of those were seen once. The biggest ten clones account for under 7% of the sample. The sequenced sample was PBMCs. These receptors originate from a man aged 18 to 35 in good health and CMV-seropositive.

This clone was recorded once. The chain links TRBV5-4 to TRBJ2-1, with 8 nucleotides matching TRBD2. CDR3 length: 17 amino acids. CDR1 and CDR2 (germline): SGHNT, YYREEE (reference sequence). With V trimmed by 1 base and J by 4 bases, 10 bases remained unmatched. This chain's CDR3 is CASSLMGRGGRYNEQFF. Written as DNA, the CDR3 is TGTGCCAGCAGCTTGATGGGACGGGGCGGGAGGTACAATGAGCAGTTCTTC. Full variable domain (missing parts from reference TRBV5-4 and TRBJ2-1): ETGVTQSPTHLIKTRGQQVTLRCSSQSGHNTVSWYQQALGQGPQFIFQYYREEENGRGNFPPRFSGLQFPNYSSELNVNALELDDSALYLCASSLMGRGGRYNEQFFGPGTRLTVL.

This clone is medium-sized by share. The V and J genes are TRBV2 and TRBJ1-2; D gene unclear. V was pared by 7 bases and J by 8 bases, with 5 bases between. CDR1 is SNHLY and CDR2 is FYNNEI in the germline V gene. The CDR3 totals 9 residues. The CDR3 nucleotides are TGTGCCAGCATAAGCGGCTACACCTTC. Translation gives CASISGYTF. Supplemented by reference TRBV2 and TRBJ1-2, the full variable domain reads EPEVTQTPSHQVTQMGQEVILRCVPISNHLYFYWYRQILGQKVEFLVSFYNNEISEKSEIFDDQFSVERPDGSNFTLKIRSTKLEDSAMYFCASISGYTFGSGTRLTVV.

The rearrangement uses TRBV10-3 and TRBJ1-1; D is unresolved. This CDR3 has 13 residues. The V gene's germline CDR1 is ENHRY and CDR2 SYGVKD. V was shortened by 8 bases and J by 2 bases, with 12 bases between the two germline ends. The CDR3 region has the DNA TGTGCCATCGGAGGACCTTCCAACACTGAAGCTTTCTTT. This codes for CAIGGPSNTEAFF.

The sample holds a few counts of this clone. The rearrangement links TRBV5-4 to TRBJ2-2; 10 bases match TRBD2. Germline CDR1 reads SGHNT; CDR2 reads YYREEE (reference sequence). The CDR3 is 17 amino acids. V was clipped by 4 bases and J by 5 bases; unmatched bases: 11. In nucleotides, the CDR3 is TGTGCCAGCAGCCGGGAGCTAGCGGGAGCTAGTACCGGGGAGCTGTTTTTT. It specifies CASSRELAGASTGELFF.

J is TRBJ2-7 and V is TRBV7-3, with 7 bases that match TRBD2. The CDR3 is 14 residues long. Germline V gene sequence: CDR1 SGHTA, CDR2 FQGTGA. J lost 11 bases, V lost 2 bases, and 12 bases had no gene match. In DNA form, the CDR3 reads TGTGCCAGCAGCTTATCGGGAGATGCGGGAGATAAGTACTTC. Its translation: CASSLSGDAGDKYF.

The chain combines TRBV25-1 with TRBJ2-1; the D gene is possibly TRBD1 (6 bases). The V end was cut by 10 bases, the J end by 12 bases, with 16 bases between. Germline loops: CDR1 MGHDK, CDR2 SYGVNS. CDR3 length: 11 amino acids. CDR3 residues: CATEGHSWQFF. CDR3 nucleotide sequence: TGTGCCACCGAGGGACATTCGTGGCAGTTCTTC. Together with reference TRBV25-1 and TRBJ2-1, the CDR3 gives the full variable domain: EADIYQTPRYLVIGTGKKITLECSQTMGHDKMYWYQQDPGMELHLIHYSYGVNSTEKGDLSSESTVSRIRTEHFPLTLESARPSHTSQYLCATEGHSWQFFGPGTRLTVL.

The V gene is TRBV18, the J gene TRBJ1-2; D gene ambiguous. The V gene lost 1 base and the J gene lost 8 bases, with 11 bases spanning the gap. CDR1 is KGHSH and CDR2 is LQKENI in the germline V gene. There are 13 residues in the CDR3. CDR3 coding DNA: TGTGCCAGCTCACCACGGGTAAAGGAGGGCTACACCTTC. Amino acids: CASSPRVKEGYTF.

This clone was seen a handful of times. The chain links TRBV4-1 to TRBJ2-3; 12 positions agree with TRBD2. J gave up 4 bases and V 5 bases, and 10 bases lay outside the gene matches. The CDR3 totals 17 residues. Germline CDR1 MGHRA, CDR2 YSYEKL. CDR3 protein: CASSTPRTSGKADTQYF. The CDR3 DNA is TGCGCCAGCAGCACACCCCGGACTAGCGGGAAAGCAGATACGCAGTATTTT.

The chain combines TRBV29-1 with TRBJ2-1; a possible D gene is TRBD2 (6 bases). V lost 4 bases, J lost 9 bases, and 28 bases lay in between. This CDR3 has 17 amino acids. The germline gives CDR1 SQVTM, CDR2 ANQGSEA. CDR3: CSVGRVRGGTKVSEQFF. The DNA of the CDR3 is TGCAGCGTTGGACGGGTTCGTGGCGGGACCAAGGTCAGTGAGCAGTTCTTC.

The V gene is TRBV9, the J gene TRBJ2-7, with D maybe TRBD2 (6 bases). CDR3 length equals 14 residues. Per the germline V gene, CDR1 is SGDLS and CDR2 is YYNGEE. V was clipped by 4 bases and J by 2 bases, with 13 bases between them. The CDR3 region is CASSPQRAPYEQYF. The CDR3, as DNA: TGTGCCAGCAGCCCCCAGCGGGCCCCCTACGAGCAGTACTTC.